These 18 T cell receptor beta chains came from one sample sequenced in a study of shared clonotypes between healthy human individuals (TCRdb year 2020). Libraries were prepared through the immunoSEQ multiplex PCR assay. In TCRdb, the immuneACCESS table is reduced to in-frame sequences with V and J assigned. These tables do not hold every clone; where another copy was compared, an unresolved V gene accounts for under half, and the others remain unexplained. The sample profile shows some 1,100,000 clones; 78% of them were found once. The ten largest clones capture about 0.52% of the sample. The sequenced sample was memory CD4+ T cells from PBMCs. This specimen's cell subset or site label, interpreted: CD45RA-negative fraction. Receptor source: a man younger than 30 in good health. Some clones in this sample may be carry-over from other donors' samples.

CDR3 coding DNA: TGTGCCAGCAGAACACAGGCGGCTAATGAAAAACTGTTTTTT. Amino acids: CASRTQAANEKLFF. The chain recombines TRBV27 with TRBJ1-4, with a weak D call TRBD1 (5 bases). Trimming stripped 6 bases from V and 3 bases from J, with 11 bases between. This CDR3 is 14 amino acids long. CDR1 MNHEY and CDR2 SMNVEV come from the germline V gene (reference sequence).

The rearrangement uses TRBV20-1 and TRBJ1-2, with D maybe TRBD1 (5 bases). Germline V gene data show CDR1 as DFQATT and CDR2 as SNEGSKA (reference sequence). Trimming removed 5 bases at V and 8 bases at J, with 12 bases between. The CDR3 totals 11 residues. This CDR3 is CSALGARGYTF. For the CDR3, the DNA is TGCAGTGCTCTCGGGGCGAGAGGCTACACCTTC.

The CDR3 sequence: CASQDSRRQPQHF. The CDR3 bases are TGTGCCAGCCAGGACAGCCGGAGGCAGCCCCAGCATTTT. V and J are TRBV19 and TRBJ1-5, with D perhaps matching TRBD1 (6 bases). Per germline, CDR1 LNHDA and CDR2 SQIVND (reference sequence). V was cut by 9 bases and J by 7 bases, with 16 bases left in between. The length of the CDR3 is 13 residues. Looking up the rest from reference TRBV19 and TRBJ1-5 gives the full variable domain: DGGITQSPKYLFRKEGQNVTLSCEQNLNHDAMYWYRQDPGQGLRLIYYSQIVNDFQKGDIAEGYSVSREKKESFPLTVTSAQKNPTAFYLCASQDSRRQPQHFGDGTRLSIL.

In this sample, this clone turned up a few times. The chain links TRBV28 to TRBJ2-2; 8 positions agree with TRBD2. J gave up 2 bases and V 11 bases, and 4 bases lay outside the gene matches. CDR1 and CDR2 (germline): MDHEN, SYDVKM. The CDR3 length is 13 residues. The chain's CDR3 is CALRGGNTGELFF. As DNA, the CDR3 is TGTGCCCTACGGGGGGGAAACACCGGGGAGCTGTTTTTT.

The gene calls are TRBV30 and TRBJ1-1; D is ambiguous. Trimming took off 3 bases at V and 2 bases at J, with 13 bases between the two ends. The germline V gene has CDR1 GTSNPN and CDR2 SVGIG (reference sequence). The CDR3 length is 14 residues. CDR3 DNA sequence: TGTGCCTGGAGACTACACGGAACTAACACTGAAGCTTTCTTT. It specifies CAWRLHGTNTEAFF.

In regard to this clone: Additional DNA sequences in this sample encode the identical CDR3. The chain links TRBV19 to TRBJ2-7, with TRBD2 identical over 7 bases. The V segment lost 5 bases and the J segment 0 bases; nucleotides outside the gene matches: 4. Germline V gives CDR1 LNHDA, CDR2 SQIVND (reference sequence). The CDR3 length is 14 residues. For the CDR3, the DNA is TGTGCCAGTAGTGGCGGCGGGAGCTCCTACGAGCAGTACTTC. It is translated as CASSGGGSSYEQYF.

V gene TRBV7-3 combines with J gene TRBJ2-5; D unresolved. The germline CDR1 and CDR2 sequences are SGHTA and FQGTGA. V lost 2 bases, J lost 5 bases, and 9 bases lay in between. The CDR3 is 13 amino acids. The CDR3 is CASSLGSSETQYF. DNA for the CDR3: TGTGCCAGCAGCTTAGGTAGTTCTGAGACCCAGTACTTC.

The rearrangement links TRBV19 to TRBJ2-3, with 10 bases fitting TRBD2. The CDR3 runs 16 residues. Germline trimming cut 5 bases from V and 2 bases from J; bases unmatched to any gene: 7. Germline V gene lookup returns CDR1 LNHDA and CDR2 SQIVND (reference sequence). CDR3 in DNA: TGTGCCAGTAGTCGAGACCTAGCGGGAGTCACAGATACGCAGTATTTT. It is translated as CASSRDLAGVTDTQYF.

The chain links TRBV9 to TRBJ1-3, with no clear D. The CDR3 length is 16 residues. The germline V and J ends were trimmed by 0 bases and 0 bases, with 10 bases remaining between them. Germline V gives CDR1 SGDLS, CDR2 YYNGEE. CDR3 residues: CASSVGAGFSGNTIYF. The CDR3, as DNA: TGTGCCAGCAGCGTAGGGGCGGGATTCTCTGGAAACACCATATATTTT. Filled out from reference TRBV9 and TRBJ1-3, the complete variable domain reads DSGVTQTPKHLITATGQRVTLRCSPRSGDLSVYWYQQSLDQGLQFLIQYYNGEERAKGNILERFSAQQFPDLHSELNLSSLELGDSALYFCASSVGAGFSGNTIYFGEGSWLTVV.

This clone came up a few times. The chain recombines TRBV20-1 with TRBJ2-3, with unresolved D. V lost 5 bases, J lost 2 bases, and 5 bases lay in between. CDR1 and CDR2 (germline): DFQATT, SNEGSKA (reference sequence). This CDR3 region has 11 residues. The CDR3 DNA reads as TGCAGTGCTTCTGACACAGATACGCAGTATTTT. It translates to CSASDTDTQYF.

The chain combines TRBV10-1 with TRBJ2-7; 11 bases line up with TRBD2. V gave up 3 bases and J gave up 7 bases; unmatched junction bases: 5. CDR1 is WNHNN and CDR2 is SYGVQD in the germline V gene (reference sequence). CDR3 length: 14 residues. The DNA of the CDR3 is TGCGCCAGCAGTGAAGGGACTAGCGGTTTGGAGCAGTACTTC. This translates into CASSEGTSGLEQYF.

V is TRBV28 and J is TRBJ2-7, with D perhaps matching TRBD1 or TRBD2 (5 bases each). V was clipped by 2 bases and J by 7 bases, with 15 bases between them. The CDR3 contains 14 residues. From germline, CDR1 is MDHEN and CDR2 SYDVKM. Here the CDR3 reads CASSLDGAGGEQYF. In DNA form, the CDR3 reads TGTGCCAGCAGTTTAGACGGGGCAGGCGGAGAGCAGTACTTC.

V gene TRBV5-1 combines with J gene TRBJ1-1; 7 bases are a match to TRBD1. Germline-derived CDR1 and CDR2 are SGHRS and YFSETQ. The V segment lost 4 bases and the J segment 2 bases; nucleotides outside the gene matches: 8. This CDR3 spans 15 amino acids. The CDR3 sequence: CASSPRQGFNTEAFF. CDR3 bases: TGCGCCAGCAGCCCAAGACAGGGTTTTAACACTGAAGCTTTCTTT.

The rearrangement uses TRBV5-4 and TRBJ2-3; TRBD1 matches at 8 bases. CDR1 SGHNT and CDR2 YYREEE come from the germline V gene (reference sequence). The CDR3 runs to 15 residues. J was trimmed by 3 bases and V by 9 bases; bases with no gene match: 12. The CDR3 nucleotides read TGTGCCACCCGGGACAGGTCTCGGGAGACAGATACGCAGTATTTT. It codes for CATRDRSRETDTQYF.

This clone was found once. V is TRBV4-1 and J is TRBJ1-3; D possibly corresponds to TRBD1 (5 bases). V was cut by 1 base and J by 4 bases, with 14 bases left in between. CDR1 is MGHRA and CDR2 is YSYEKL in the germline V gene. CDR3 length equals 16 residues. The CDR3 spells CASSQGTEGLGNTIYF. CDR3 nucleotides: TGCGCCAGCAGCCAAGGTACTGAGGGGTTAGGAAACACCATATATTTT.

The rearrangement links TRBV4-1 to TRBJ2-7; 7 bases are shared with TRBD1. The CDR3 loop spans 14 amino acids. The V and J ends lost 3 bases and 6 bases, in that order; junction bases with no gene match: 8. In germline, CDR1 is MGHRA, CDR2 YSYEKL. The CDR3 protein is CASSQAGTAREQYF. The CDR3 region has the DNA TGCGCCAGCAGCCAGGCCGGGACAGCCCGCGAGCAGTACTTC.

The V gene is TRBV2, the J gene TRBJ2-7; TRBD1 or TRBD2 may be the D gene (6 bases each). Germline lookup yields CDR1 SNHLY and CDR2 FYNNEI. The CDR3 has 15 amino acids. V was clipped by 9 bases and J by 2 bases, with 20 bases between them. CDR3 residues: CASGGRAQVAYEQYF. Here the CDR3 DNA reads TGTGCCAGTGGGGGGCGAGCGCAGGTAGCCTACGAGCAGTACTTC.

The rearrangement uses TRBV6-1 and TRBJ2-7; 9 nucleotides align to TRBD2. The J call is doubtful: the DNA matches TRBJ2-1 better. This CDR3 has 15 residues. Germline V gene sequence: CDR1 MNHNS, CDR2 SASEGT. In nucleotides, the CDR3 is TGTGCCAGCAGTACTCTAGCGGGGACGGTTAATGAGCAGTTCTTC. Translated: CASSTLAGTVNEQFF.